The rows below give T cell receptor beta chains drawn from one sample of a study of CD8+ T cells in alopecia areata. Sequenced by immunoSEQ multiplex PCR; TCRdb stores in-frame clones only, minus some. The top ten hold about 15% of the sample, which has roughly 65,000 clones, 40% to 50% seen once. Sequences were derived from CD8+ T cells sorted from blood, sampled at week 0. The receptors were sampled from a human donor with alopecia areata. CDR3s include the opening cysteine and the closing phenylalanine or tryptophan. Each record gives: D gene, J gene, clone size, V gene, CDR3 DNA, CDR3 protein. The D gene is left open where the match is weak. Not every row has a clone size; where given, it reads once, few, many or a size class.

>TRBD1|TRBJ2-7|few|TRBV7-8
TGTGCCAGCAGCTTAGCGAGGGGACAGATTTACGAGCAGTACTTC
CASSLARGQIYEQYF
>.|TRBJ2-4|few|TRBV7-2
TGTGCCAGCAGCCCCGAGGGGGGAAGAGACATTCAGTACTTC
CASSPEGGRDIQYF
>.|TRBJ2-7|.|TRBV23-1
TGCGCCGGCAGTGGACTTTCCCTAAAGTACGAGCAGTACTTC
CAGSGLSLKYEQYF
>TRBD1|TRBJ1-5|.|TRBV27
TGTGCCAGCACCTTTCCACCGTCCCCGGGACAGGGGAAAAGCAATCAGCCCCAGCATTTT
CASTFPPSPGQGKSNQPQHF
>.|TRBJ2-7|.|TRBV29-1
TGCAGCGTTGAGGCGGGAAGCTCCTACGAGCAGTACTTC
CSVEAGSSYEQYF
>TRBD2|TRBJ2-7|.|TRBV7-2
TGTGCCAGCAGCTTAATGGCGGGAGCGGAAGAGCAGTACTTC
CASSLMAGAEEQYF
>.|TRBJ2-7|.|TRBV4-1
TGCGCCAGCAGCCCCGGACAGCTTTTTGATGAGCAGTACTTC
CASSPGQLFDEQYF
>.|TRBJ2-1|.|TRBV6-4
TGTGCCAGCAGTGACTCGTCCGGGTCAGATCGGAATGAGCAGTTCTTC
CASSDSSGSDRNEQFF
>TRBD2|TRBJ2-7|few|TRBV4-1
TGCGCCAGCAGCCAAGAAACGGGGACTAGCGGGGCCTACGAGCAGTACTTC
CASSQETGTSGAYEQYF
>.|TRBJ2-5|.|TRBV14
TGTGCCAGCAGCCAAGGGCAGACCCAGTACTTC
CASSQGQTQYF
>.|TRBJ2-6|.|TRBV29-1
TGCATGCCTAAGGTCCAAGCGGGGGCCAACGTCCTGACTTTC
CMPKVQAGANVLTF
>.|TRBJ2-5|.|TRBV6-6
TGTGCCAGCAGTTACTCGAGTAGAGGAGAGACCCAGTACTTC
CASSYSSRGETQYF
>.|TRBJ2-1|.|TRBV29-1
TGCAGCGTTGAAGGGATCAACTCCGCGGCCTACTACAATGAGCAGTTCTTC
CSVEGINSAAYYNEQFF
>TRBD1|TRBJ2-7|.|TRBV4-1
TGCGCCAGCAGCCAGGGACAGGGACCCTTAGTCTACGAGCAGTACTTC
CASSQGQGPLVYEQYF
>.|TRBJ2-5|few|TRBV14
TGTGCCAGCAGCCAAGCCCCGCTGGGAGAGACCCAGTACTTC
CASSQAPLGETQYF
>.|TRBJ1-1|few|TRBV19
TGTGCCAGTAGTACCGGGGGTGATGAAGCTTTCTTT
CASSTGGDEAFF
>.|TRBJ2-7|.|TRBV7-9
TGTGCCAGCAGCCCTACTAACTACGAGCAGTACTTC
CASSPTNYEQYF
>TRBD2|TRBJ2-1|.|TRBV30
TGTGCCTGCCAGACTAGCGGGAGGAGTAATGAGCAGTTCTTC
CACQTSGRSNEQFF
>TRBD1|TRBJ2-7|.|TRBV27
TGTGCCAGCAGTATAAGGACAGGGGGCAACAACGAGCAGTACTTC
CASSIRTGGNNEQYF
>TRBD1|TRBJ1-2|.|TRBV27
TGTGCCAGCAGTTTAAGGGGACAGTGGACCGGCTACACCTTC
CASSLRGQWTGYTF
>.|TRBJ1-5|.|TRBV30
TGTGCCTGGAGTGTACGGAATCAGCCCCAGCATTTT
CAWSVRNQPQHF
>TRBD1|TRBJ2-1|few|TRBV29-1
TGCAGCGTTAATACAGGGGCCAATGAGCAGTTCTTC
CSVNTGANEQFF
>.|TRBJ2-7|.|TRBV29-1
TGCAGCGTTGCCCTGGTGTCAGGCATATCCTACGAGCAGTACTTC
CSVALVSGISYEQYF
>TRBD2|TRBJ2-1|.|TRBV27
TGTGCCAGCAGTTCACGGACTAGCGGGAGGTCCTACAATGAGCAGTTCTTC
CASSSRTSGRSYNEQFF
>.|TRBJ2-1|.|TRBV19
TGTGCCAGTACCATTGGGGGTGGCGGCAATGAGCAGTTCTTC
CASTIGGGGNEQFF
>.|TRBJ1-1|.|TRBV29-1
TGCAGCGCCCCAAAATACACCAACACTGAAGCTTTCTTT
CSAPKYTNTEAFF
>.|TRBJ2-3|.|TRBV5-1
TGCGCCAGCAGCCTCAGACGGACCACAGATACGCAGTATTTT
CASSLRRTTDTQYF
>TRBD1|TRBJ1-1|few|TRBV19
TGTGCCAGTAGTATGGGTCAGGGGGTGTATACTGAAGCTTTCTTT
CASSMGQGVYTEAFF
>.|TRBJ2-5|.|TRBV7-8
TGTGCCAGCAGCCTACATCGGCTGGGGGAGACCCAGTACTTC
CASSLHRLGETQYF
>.|TRBJ2-2|.|TRBV7-9
TGTGCCAGCAGCTTAGAGATCGGACTCACCGGGGAGCTGTTTTTT
CASSLEIGLTGELFF
>TRBD1|TRBJ2-2|.|TRBV7-2
TGTGCCAGCAGCTTCTTAGGGACAGGGGGCGCCGGCGGGGAGCTGTTTTTT
CASSFLGTGGAGGELFF
>TRBD1|TRBJ2-1|.|TRBV9
TGTGCCAGCAGCGAGGCGGGACAGGACCGGAATGAGCAGTTCTTC
CASSEAGQDRNEQFF
>.|TRBJ2-3|.|TRBV21-1
TGTGCCAGCAGCAAAGCGCTTGCCGGACAGGGGGCAGATACGCAGTATTTT
CASSKALAGQGADTQYF
>.|TRBJ2-7|few|TRBV7-9
TGTGCCAGCAGCTTAGCGCTGGGACTTTTCCACGAGCAGTACTTC
CASSLALGLFHEQYF
>.|TRBJ1-1|.|TRBV14
TGTGCCAGCAGCCCCCTTCTGTACACTGAAGCTTTCTTT
CASSPLLYTEAFF
>TRBD2|TRBJ2-7|.|TRBV13
TGTGCCAGCAGCTTATCCGGGAGGTCGTCGTACGAGCAGTACTTC
CASSLSGRSSYEQYF
>.|TRBJ1-1|.|TRBV7-9
TGTGCCAGCAGCTCCCCCGGGGGCCGCGGGGGCACTGAAGCTTTCTTT
CASSSPGGRGGTEAFF
>TRBD2|TRBJ2-7|.|TRBV30
TGTGCCTGGAGTGACCGAAGCGGGAGTTCCCTTTTCGAGGACGAGCAGTACTTC
CAWSDRSGSSLFEDEQYF
>.|TRBJ2-1|.|TRBV2
TGTGCCCTAGGGGGGGGCGATGAGCAGTTCTTC
CALGGGDEQFF
>.|TRBJ1-1|few|TRBV29-1
TGCAGCGCGACAGCCGGCACTGAAGCTTTCTTT
CSATAGTEAFF
>.|TRBJ2-7|.|TRBV29-1
TGCAGCGGGGCAGGGGAGGCAAAGGAGCAGTACTTC
CSGAGEAKEQYF
>TRBD1|TRBJ1-5|.|TRBV9
TGTGCCAGCAGCGCCCAGGGGGGCAATCAGCCCCAGCATTTT
CASSAQGGNQPQHF
>TRBD2|TRBJ2-1|few|TRBV6-4
TGTGCCAGCAGTGACTCTAGCGGGACCTACAATGAGCAGTTCTTC
CASSDSSGTYNEQFF
>.|TRBJ2-5|once|TRBV7-9
TGTGCCAGCAGCTTAATCGCGCGGGAAGAGACCCAGTACTTC
CASSLIAREETQYF
>TRBD1|TRBJ2-7|.|TRBV19
TGTGCCAGTAGTCCACAGGGGGCGGGGAACGAGCAGTACTTC
CASSPQGAGNEQYF
>.|TRBJ2-7|.|TRBV7-6
TGTGCCAGCAGCTTAGCGACCGGAGCCTACGAGCAGTACTTC
CASSLATGAYEQYF
>TRBD1|TRBJ2-7|once|TRBV11-2
TGTGCCAGCACCGAACCTTACAGGGGAGATAGCGAGCAGTACTTC
CASTEPYRGDSEQYF